A single sample gave rise to the 25 T cell receptor beta chains below, sequenced in a study of T cells after posttransplantation cyclophosphamide. Measured with immunoSEQ multiplex PCR; TCRdb has only the in-frame clones, and not every one. The sample holds about 22,000 clones, 95% to 98% seen once. The naive gate required viable CD3+CD4+ or CD3+CD8+ cells with CCR7+CD45RA+CD45RO-CD95-CD27+CD28+ phenotype. Sequences were obtained from naive CD4+ T cells sorted from PBMCs. All receptors derive from a man aged 45-65 years in good health, CMV-negative, and a related stem cell transplant donor.

As for this clone: The junction departs from the called germline gene at one end, perhaps through a read error. Other DNA variants within this sample encode the same CDR3. The V and J genes are TRBV11-2 and TRBJ1-6; D is possibly TRBD1 (5 bases). Germline values: CDR1 SGHAT, CDR2 FQNNGV. The CDR3 spans 15 residues. Here the CDR3 reads CASSLSGGGNSPLHF. As DNA, the CDR3 is TGTGCCAGCAGCTTAAGCGGGGGTGGCAATTCCCCCCTCCACTTT.

V usage is TRBV10-3 and J usage is TRBJ2-7, with 11 bases fitting TRBD2. Germline V lookup: CDR1 ENHRY, CDR2 SYGVKD. J gave up 1 base and V 7 bases, and 3 bases lay outside the gene matches. CDR3 length: 14 residues. CDR3 loop: CAITTSGISYEQYF. In DNA form, the CDR3 reads TGTGCCATCACGACTAGCGGGATTTCCTACGAGCAGTACTTC.

The V and J genes are TRBV4-1 and TRBJ2-1, with 14 positions matching TRBD2. V was pared by 3 bases and J by 2 bases, with 15 bases of the junction left unmatched. Germline V gives CDR1 MGHRA, CDR2 YSYEKL. The CDR3 loop spans 21 amino acids. The DNA of the CDR3 is TGCGCCAGCAGCCAGCTACCGGGACTAGCGGGGGCAACCGCGCCCTACAATGAGCAGTTCTTC. Translating it yields CASSQLPGLAGATAPYNEQFF.

The chain joins TRBV6-1 to TRBJ2-1, with 9 positions matching TRBD1. The CDR3 contains 15 residues. Germline CDR1 is MNHNS and CDR2 is SASEGT. With 6 bases clipped from V and 7 bases from J, the junction kept 10 bases outside the gene matches. The CDR3 nucleotides read TGTGCCAGCAGACTCACGGGACAGGGTAAAAATGAGCAGTTCTTC. This translates into CASRLTGQGKNEQFF.

The chain uses TRBV5-8 and TRBJ2-5, with 8 nucleotides matching TRBD2. This CDR3 has 14 amino acids. Trimming cost V 6 bases and J 3 bases; bases outside gene matches: 7. In germline, CDR1 is SGHTS, CDR2 YDEGEE. The CDR3 sequence is CASNLGLAEETQYF. CDR3 nucleotides: TGTGCCAGCAACCTCGGACTAGCTGAAGAGACCCAGTACTTC.

J is TRBJ1-2 and V is TRBV7-2, with a possible D match to TRBD1 (5 bases). The germline V gene encodes CDR1 SGHTA and CDR2 FQGNSA. V lost 5 bases and J 5 bases, leaving 21 bases between the germline ends. The CDR3 totals 16 residues. The CDR3 region is CASSPRNMGLRYGYTF. The CDR3 nucleotides read TGTGCCAGCAGCCCCAGGAATATGGGGCTAAGGTATGGCTACACCTTC.

The rearrangement joins TRBV2 to TRBJ1-1, with a weak D call TRBD1 (5 bases). V lost 7 bases and J 0 bases, leaving 12 bases between the germline ends. The length of the CDR3 is 14 residues. CDR1 is SNHLY and CDR2 is FYNNEI in the germline V gene. Here the CDR3 reads CASTDSTMNTEAFF. CDR3 DNA sequence: TGTGCCAGCACAGACAGCACAATGAACACTGAAGCTTTCTTT.

V is TRBV5-1 and J is TRBJ2-2; 8 bases agree with TRBD2. The CDR3 has 17 amino acids. Germline lookup yields CDR1 SGHRS and CDR2 YFSETQ. Trimming took 0 bases from V and 3 from J; bases not matched to a gene: 7. CDR3 loop: CASSLGRGTRDTGELFF. The CDR3 DNA follows: TGCGCCAGCAGCTTGGGGCGCGGGACTAGAGACACCGGGGAGCTGTTTTTT. Combining the CDR3 with reference TRBV5-1 and TRBJ2-2 gives the whole variable domain KAGVTQTPRYLIKTRGQQVTLSCSPISGHRSVSWYQQTPGQGLQFLFEYFSETQRNKGNFPGRFSGRQFSNSRSEMNVSTLELGDSALYLCASSLGRGTRDTGELFFGEGSRLTVL.

The CDR3: CASSRFFLPGSGRTDTQYF. In nucleotides, the CDR3 is TGTGCCAGCAGCCGCTTCTTCCTCCCGGGATCAGGCCGCACAGATACGCAGTATTTT. The chain employs TRBV27 and TRBJ2-3, with a tentative D call TRBD2 (5 bases). The CDR3 consists of 19 residues. Trimming took 6 bases from V and 1 from J, leaving 26 bases between them. Germline V gives CDR1 MNHEY, CDR2 SMNVEV (reference sequence).

The chain uses TRBV18 and TRBJ2-1; no reliable D call. The CDR3 spans 14 residues. Germline assignment: CDR1 KGHSH and CDR2 LQKENI. The V end lost 3 bases, the J end lost 8 bases, and 14 bases lay between the germline ends. This chain's CDR3 is CASSPSVIVDEQFF. The CDR3 DNA is TGTGCCAGCTCACCTTCGGTGATTGTCGATGAGCAGTTCTTC.

This chain uses TRBV30 with TRBJ2-3; 15 bases are shared with TRBD2. The CDR3 spans 16 residues. V was clipped by 5 bases and J by 9 bases; unmatched bases: 12. CDR1 and CDR2 from the germline V gene are GTSNPN and SVGIG (reference sequence). The CDR3 DNA follows: TGTGCCTGGCGTACCGGGACTAGCGGGGGGCGGGGCACGCAGTATTTT. This translates into CAWRTGTSGGRGTQYF. The variable domain in full, with the rest retrieved from reference TRBV30 and TRBJ2-3, is SQTIHQWPATLVQPVGSPLSLECTVEGTSNPNLYWYRQAAGRGLQLLFYSVGIGQISSEVPQNLSASRPQDRQFILSSKKLLLSDSGFYLCAWRTGTSGGRGTQYFGPGTRLTVL.

The CDR3 DNA reads as TGTGCCAGCAGTTACGACCCGGGTCTTTCTTCACCCCTCCACTTT. Amino acid sequence: CASSYDPGLSSPLHF. The V gene is TRBV6-5, the J gene TRBJ1-6; D remains unclear. The ends were cut back, 2 bases at V and 9 bases at J, with 14 bases in the middle. Germline V gene sequence: CDR1 MNHEY, CDR2 SVGAGI. The CDR3 consists of 15 residues.

The chain has TRBV5-1 and TRBJ1-1; 7 bases match TRBD1. CDR3 size: 15 residues. Germline CDR1 is SGHRS and CDR2 is YFSETQ. Losses at the gene ends were 3 bases for V and 3 bases for J; bases not matched to a gene: 8. CDR3 amino acids: CASSSVPGQYTEAFF. CDR3 sequence (DNA): TGCGCCAGCAGCTCCGTCCCGGGACAGTACACTGAAGCTTTCTTT.

The chain has TRBV5-1 and TRBJ2-5, with 8 bases lining up with TRBD2. Germline assignment: CDR1 SGHRS and CDR2 YFSETQ. The CDR3 totals 16 residues. With V trimmed by 1 base and J by 4 bases, 9 bases remained unmatched. In nucleotides, the CDR3 is TGCGCCAGCAGCTTGACTTTGTCCGGGGGGGCAGAGACCCAGTACTTC. This translates into CASSLTLSGGAETQYF. The full variable domain, rest sourced from reference TRBV5-1 and TRBJ2-5, is KAGVTQTPRYLIKTRGQQVTLSCSPISGHRSVSWYQQTPGQGLQFLFEYFSETQRNKGNFPGRFSGRQFSNSRSEMNVSTLELGDSALYLCASSLTLSGGAETQYFGPGTRLLVL.

The rearrangement uses TRBV29-1 and TRBJ2-3, with D possibly TRBD1 on 7 matching bases. The ends were cut back, 7 bases at V and 6 bases at J, with 17 bases in the middle. The CDR3 totals 13 residues. Germline loops: CDR1 SQVTM, CDR2 ANQGSEA. Here the CDR3 reads CSAAGGRWDTQYF. The CDR3 nucleotides read TGCAGCGCCGCAGGGGGGAGATGGGATACGCAGTATTTT.

This chain uses TRBV2 with TRBJ2-7; 7 nucleotides match TRBD1. The CDR3 is 16 amino acids. The germline gives CDR1 SNHLY, CDR2 FYNNEI. With V trimmed by 1 base and J by 0 bases, 6 bases remained unmatched. CDR3 sequence: CASSEGETGNSYEQYF. In DNA form, the CDR3 reads TGTGCCAGCAGTGAAGGGGAGACAGGGAACTCCTACGAGCAGTACTTC. The full variable domain, in which reference TRBV2 and TRBJ2-7 provide the parts outside the CDR3, is EPEVTQTPSHQVTQMGQEVILRCVPISNHLYFYWYRQILGQKVEFLVSFYNNEISEKSEIFDDQFSVERPDGSNFTLKIRSTKLEDSAMYFCASSEGETGNSYEQYFGPGTRLTVT.

The chain combines TRBV21-1 with TRBJ1-4; TRBD1, as called in the table, went unchecked against the DNA. TRBV21-1 is noted as a pseudogene. The CDR3 is 14 residues long. CDR3 residues: CASSNQGANEKLFF. In DNA, the CDR3 is TGTGCCAGCAGCAACCAGGGGGCTAATGAAAAACTGTTTTTT.

V is TRBV6-5 and J is TRBJ2-3, with TRBD1 matching 8 bases. The CDR3 runs 15 residues. Unmatched junction bases numbered 6, after V lost 2 bases and J lost 5 bases. Germline-derived CDR1 and CDR2 are MNHEY and SVGAGI. DNA of the CDR3: TGTGCCAGCAGTTACGTAGGACAGGGTATAGATACGCAGTATTTT. Translation: CASSYVGQGIDTQYF.

The chain links TRBV19 to TRBJ2-5; 11 nucleotides match TRBD1. TRBJ2-7 explains the end of the DNA better; the J call may be wrong. The CDR3 length is 14 residues. Germline CDR1 LNHDA, CDR2 SQIVND (reference sequence). CDR3 sequence reads: CASSIGTGGYEQYF. For the CDR3, the DNA is TGTGCCAGTAGTATTGGGACAGGGGGCTACGAGCAGTACTTC.

The chain recombines TRBV2 with TRBJ2-3; perhaps TRBD2 as D (6 bases). Trimming stripped 5 bases from V and 2 bases from J, with 11 bases between. Germline loops: CDR1 SNHLY, CDR2 FYNNEI. The CDR3 has 14 residues. CDR3 loop: CASSYSSDTDTQYF. In DNA, the CDR3 is TGTGCCAGCAGTTATTCTAGCGACACAGATACGCAGTATTTT. Full variable domain (remainder filled in from reference TRBV2 and TRBJ2-3): EPEVTQTPSHQVTQMGQEVILRCVPISNHLYFYWYRQILGQKVEFLVSFYNNEISEKSEIFDDQFSVERPDGSNFTLKIRSTKLEDSAMYFCASSYSSDTDTQYFGPGTRLTVL.

This chain uses TRBV11-1 with TRBJ1-1; D ambiguous. Trimming pared 5 bases from V and 1 base from J, leaving 8 bases between. The germline V gene has CDR1 SGHAT and CDR2 FQDESV (reference sequence). The CDR3 runs 13 residues. The CDR3 spells CASSPRGNTEAFF. CDR3 nucleotides: TGTGCCAGCAGCCCGCGGGGGAACACTGAAGCTTTCTTT.

The V and J genes are TRBV6-5 and TRBJ1-2, with D unresolved. This CDR3 is 14 amino acids long. Germline lookup yields CDR1 MNHEY and CDR2 SVGAGI. Trimming removed 6 bases at V and 5 bases at J, with 16 bases between. This CDR3 is CASSLGWRSYGYTF. Written as DNA, the CDR3 is TGTGCCAGCAGCCTAGGATGGAGATCATATGGCTACACCTTC.

The chain carries TRBV7-9 and TRBJ2-5, with D possibly TRBD1 on 5 matching bases. The CDR3 consists of 13 residues. V was clipped by 5 bases and J by 7 bases, with 14 bases between them. The germline V gene has CDR1 SEHNR and CDR2 FQNEAQ (reference sequence). The CDR3 here is CASSLDGHGTQYF. Here the CDR3 DNA reads TGTGCCAGCAGCCTGGACGGACATGGGACCCAGTACTTC.

The chain couples TRBV4-3 to TRBJ2-1; D might be TRBD1 (6 bases). The CDR3 is 17 amino acids. V lost 0 bases and J lost 0, with 12 bases in between. The V gene's germline CDR1 is LGHNA and CDR2 YSLEER. CDR3 nucleotides: TGCGCCAGCAGCCAAGATCACTCAGGGGTCTCCTACAATGAGCAGTTCTTC. The encoded protein is CASSQDHSGVSYNEQFF.

The chain's CDR3 is CASSLSRLAMNTGELFF. CDR3 in DNA: TGTGCCAGCAGTTTATCGAGACTAGCCATGAACACCGGGGAGCTGTTTTTT. The chain employs TRBV27 and TRBJ2-2, with 7 nucleotides matching TRBD2. The V gene's germline CDR1 is MNHEY and CDR2 SMNVEV (reference sequence). Trimming removed 0 bases from V and 1 base from J; junction bases left unmatched: 5. The CDR3 is 17 amino acids.